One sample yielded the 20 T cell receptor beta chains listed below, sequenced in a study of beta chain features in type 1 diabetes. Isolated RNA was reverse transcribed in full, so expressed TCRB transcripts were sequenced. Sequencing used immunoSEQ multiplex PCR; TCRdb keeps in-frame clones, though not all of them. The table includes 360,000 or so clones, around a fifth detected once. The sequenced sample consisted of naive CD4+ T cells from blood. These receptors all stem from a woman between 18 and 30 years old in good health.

The CDR3 loop reads CASSLGTSGPYEQYF. CDR3 DNA: TGTGCCAGCAGCTTAGGGACTAGCGGGCCCTACGAGCAGTACTTC. V gene TRBV7-2 combines with J gene TRBJ2-7, with 11 bases fitting TRBD2. The V gene end was trimmed by 1 base and the J gene end by 2 bases; junction bases not matched to a gene: 1. The CDR3 has 15 residues. Germline lookup yields CDR1 SGHTA and CDR2 FQGNSA.

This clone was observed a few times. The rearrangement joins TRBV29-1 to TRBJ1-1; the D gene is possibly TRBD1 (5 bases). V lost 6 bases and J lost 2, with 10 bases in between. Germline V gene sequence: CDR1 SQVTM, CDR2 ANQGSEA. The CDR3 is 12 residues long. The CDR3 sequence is CSVGLPNTEAFF. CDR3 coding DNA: TGCAGCGTGGGGCTACCTAACACTGAAGCTTTCTTT.

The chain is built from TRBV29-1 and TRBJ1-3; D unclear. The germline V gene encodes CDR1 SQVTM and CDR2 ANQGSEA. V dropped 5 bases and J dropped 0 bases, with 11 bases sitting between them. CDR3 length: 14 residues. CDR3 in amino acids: CSVYQADSGNTIYF. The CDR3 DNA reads TGCAGCGTTTATCAGGCCGACTCTGGAAACACCATATATTTT.

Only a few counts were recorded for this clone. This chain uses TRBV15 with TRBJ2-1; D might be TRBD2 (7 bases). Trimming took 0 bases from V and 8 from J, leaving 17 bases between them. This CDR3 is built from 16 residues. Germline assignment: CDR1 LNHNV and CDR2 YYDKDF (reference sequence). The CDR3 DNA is TGTGCCACCAGCAGAGACATCGGGGGGCCAATCTATGAGCAGTTCTTC. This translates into CATSRDIGGPIYEQFF.

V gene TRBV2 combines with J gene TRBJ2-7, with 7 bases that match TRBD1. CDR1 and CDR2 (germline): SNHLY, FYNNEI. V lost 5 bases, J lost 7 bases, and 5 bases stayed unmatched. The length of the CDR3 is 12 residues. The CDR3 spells CASSPSGGEQYF. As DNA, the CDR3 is TGTGCCAGCAGTCCTTCAGGGGGTGAGCAGTACTTC.

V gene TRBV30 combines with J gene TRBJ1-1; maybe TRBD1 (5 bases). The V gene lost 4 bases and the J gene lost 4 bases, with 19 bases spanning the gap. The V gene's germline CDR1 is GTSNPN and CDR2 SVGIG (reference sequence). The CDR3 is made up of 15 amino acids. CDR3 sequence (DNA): TGTGCCTGGACCACAGGCCCACAAGGCCTCACTGAAGCTTTCTTT. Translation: CAWTTGPQGLTEAFF.

CDR3 loop: CANRLVGSYNEQFF. CDR3 DNA sequence: TGTGCCAATAGGCTAGTTGGGTCCTACAATGAGCAGTTCTTC. The genes are TRBV2 and TRBJ2-1, with unresolved D. This CDR3 has 14 residues. V was clipped by 10 bases and J by 1 base, with 14 bases between them. Germline CDR1 is SNHLY and CDR2 is FYNNEI.

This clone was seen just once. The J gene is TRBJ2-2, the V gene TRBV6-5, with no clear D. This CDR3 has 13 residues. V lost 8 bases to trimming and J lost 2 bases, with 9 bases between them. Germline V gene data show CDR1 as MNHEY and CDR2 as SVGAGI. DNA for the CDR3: TGTGCCAGCGAATTGGGCAACACCGGGGAGCTGTTTTTT. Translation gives CASELGNTGELFF.

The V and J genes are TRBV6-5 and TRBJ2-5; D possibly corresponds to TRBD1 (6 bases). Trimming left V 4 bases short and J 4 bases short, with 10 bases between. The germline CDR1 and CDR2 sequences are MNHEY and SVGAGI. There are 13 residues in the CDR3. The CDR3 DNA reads TGTGCCAGCAGTTGGCAGGGGAGAGAGACCCAGTACTTC. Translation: CASSWQGRETQYF.

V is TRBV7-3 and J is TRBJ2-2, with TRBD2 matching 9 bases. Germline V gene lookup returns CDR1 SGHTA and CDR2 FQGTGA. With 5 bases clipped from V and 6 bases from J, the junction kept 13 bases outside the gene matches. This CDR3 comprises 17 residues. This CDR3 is CASSPTRAGGASGELFF. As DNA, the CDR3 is TGTGCCAGCAGCCCAACCAGGGCGGGGGGGGCATCCGGGGAGCTGTTTTTT.

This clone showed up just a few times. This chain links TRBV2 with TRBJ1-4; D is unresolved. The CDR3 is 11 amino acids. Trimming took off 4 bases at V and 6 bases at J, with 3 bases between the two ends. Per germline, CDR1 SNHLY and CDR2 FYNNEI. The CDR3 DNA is TGTGCCAGCAGTGCCGATGAAAAACTGTTTTTT. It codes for CASSADEKLFF.

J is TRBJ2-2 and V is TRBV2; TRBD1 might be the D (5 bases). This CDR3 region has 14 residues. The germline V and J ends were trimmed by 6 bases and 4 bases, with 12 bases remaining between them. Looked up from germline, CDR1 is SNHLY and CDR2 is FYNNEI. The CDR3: CASSPDIFTGELFF. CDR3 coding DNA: TGTGCCAGCAGCCCGGACATTTTCACCGGGGAGCTGTTTTTT. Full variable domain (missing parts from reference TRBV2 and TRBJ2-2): EPEVTQTPSHQVTQMGQEVILRCVPISNHLYFYWYRQILGQKVEFLVSFYNNEISEKSEIFDDQFSVERPDGSNFTLKIRSTKLEDSAMYFCASSPDIFTGELFFGEGSRLTVL.

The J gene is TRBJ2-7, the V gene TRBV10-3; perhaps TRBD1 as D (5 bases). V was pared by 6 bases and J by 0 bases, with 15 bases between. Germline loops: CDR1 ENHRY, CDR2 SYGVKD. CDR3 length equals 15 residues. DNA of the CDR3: TGTGCCATCAGGAACCCAGGGATTGGCTCCTACGAGCAGTACTTC. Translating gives CAIRNPGIGSYEQYF.

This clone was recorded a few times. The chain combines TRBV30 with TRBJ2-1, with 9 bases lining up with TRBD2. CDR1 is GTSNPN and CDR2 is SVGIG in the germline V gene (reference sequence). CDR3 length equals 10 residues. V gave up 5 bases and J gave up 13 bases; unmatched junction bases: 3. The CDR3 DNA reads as TGTGCCTGGTCTAGCGGGGTCCAGTTCTTC. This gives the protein CAWSSGVQFF.

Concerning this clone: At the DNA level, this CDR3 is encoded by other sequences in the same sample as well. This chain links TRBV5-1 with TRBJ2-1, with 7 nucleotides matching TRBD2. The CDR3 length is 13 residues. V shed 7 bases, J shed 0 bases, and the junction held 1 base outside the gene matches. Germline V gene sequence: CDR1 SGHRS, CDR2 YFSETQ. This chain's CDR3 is CASRDYSYNEQFF. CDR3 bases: TGCGCCAGCCGGGACTACTCCTACAATGAGCAGTTCTTC.

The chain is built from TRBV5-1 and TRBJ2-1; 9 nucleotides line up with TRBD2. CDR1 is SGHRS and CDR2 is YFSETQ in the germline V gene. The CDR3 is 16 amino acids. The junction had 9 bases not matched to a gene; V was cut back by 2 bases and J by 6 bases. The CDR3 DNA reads TGCGCCAGCAGCTTAGTAGCGGGAGTTTTGGGCAATGAGCAGTTCTTC. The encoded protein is CASSLVAGVLGNEQFF.

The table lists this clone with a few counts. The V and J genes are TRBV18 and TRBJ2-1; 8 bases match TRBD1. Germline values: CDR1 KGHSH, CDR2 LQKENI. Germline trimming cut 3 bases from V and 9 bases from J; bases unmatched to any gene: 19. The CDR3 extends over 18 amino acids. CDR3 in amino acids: CASSPSPGGNRFRGEQFF. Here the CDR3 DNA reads TGTGCCAGCTCACCCTCCCCAGGGGGCAACCGATTTCGGGGTGAGCAGTTCTTC.

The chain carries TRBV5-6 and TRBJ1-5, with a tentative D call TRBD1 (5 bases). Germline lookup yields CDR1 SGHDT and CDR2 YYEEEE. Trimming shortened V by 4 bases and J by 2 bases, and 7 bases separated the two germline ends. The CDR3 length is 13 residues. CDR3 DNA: TGTGCCAGCAGCCCGGGGGGCAATCAGCCCCAGCATTTT. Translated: CASSPGGNQPQHF.

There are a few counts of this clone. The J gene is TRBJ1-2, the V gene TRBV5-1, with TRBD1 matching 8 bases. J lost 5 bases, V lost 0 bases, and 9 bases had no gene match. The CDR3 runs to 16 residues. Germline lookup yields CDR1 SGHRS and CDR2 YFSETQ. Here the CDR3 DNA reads TGCGCCAGCAGCTTGGAAGGGGCAGGGGGCTTTTATGGCTACACCTTC. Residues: CASSLEGAGGFYGYTF.

CDR3 nucleotides: TGTGCCAGCAGCTTAAGTGCAGGGGAAGGTCAGCCCCAGCATTTT. Translating it yields CASSLSAGEGQPQHF. The chain links TRBV7-2 to TRBJ1-5; D is possibly TRBD1 (6 bases). The CDR3 sequence is 15 residues long. Trimming stripped 2 bases from V and 6 bases from J, with 14 bases between. CDR1 and CDR2 (germline): SGHTA, FQGNSA.